The 6 T cell receptor beta chains reported below all come from one sample, sequenced in a study of graft-versus-host responses after intestinal transplantation. The antigens these receptors bind are not known. TCRdb's copy holds only in-frame clones and misses some; the assay was immunoSEQ multiplex PCR. This table has around 100,000 clones, roughly 84% appearing once. The sequenced sample was unstimulated CD4+ T cells sorted from spleen or lymph node cells, obtained before transplant. These receptor sequences come from a human donor who was the organ donor for an intestinal transplant.

The chain links TRBV7-9 to TRBJ1-3; D call uncertain. The CDR3 has 15 amino acids. V was clipped by 6 bases and J by 0 bases, with 12 bases between them. Per germline, CDR1 SEHNR and CDR2 FQNEAQ (reference sequence). CDR3 bases: TGTGCCAGCAGTCAGGACGGCCTCTCTGGAAACACCATATATTTT. Amino acids: CASSQDGLSGNTIYF. The full variable domain, with the rest looked up from reference TRBV7-9 and TRBJ1-3, is DTGVSQNPRHKITKRGQNVTFRCDPISEHNRLYWYRQTLGQGPEFLTYFQNEAQLEKSRLLSDRFSAERPKGSFSTLEIQRTEQGDSAMYLCASSQDGLSGNTIYFGEGSWLTVV.

This sequence joins TRBV15 and TRBJ2-1; 12 bases line up with TRBD2. V shed 3 bases, J shed 8 bases, and the junction held 5 bases outside the gene matches. The CDR3 contains 15 residues. Germline CDR1 and CDR2: LNHNV and YYDKDF (reference sequence). The CDR3 DNA follows: TGTGCCACCAGCAGTCTAGCGGGGGGGTGGGATGAGCAGTTCTTC. It is translated as CATSSLAGGWDEQFF.

This clone showed up just once. The V and J genes are TRBV6-6 and TRBJ1-2; D may be TRBD1 (6 bases). The CDR3 spans 14 residues. Trimming took off 5 bases at V and 7 bases at J, with 17 bases between the two ends. Germline CDR1 and CDR2: MNHNY and SVGAGI (reference sequence). In DNA form, the CDR3 reads TGTGCCAGCAGTCCCACCCCCCTAGGGGGTGGCTACACCTTC. Translating it yields CASSPTPLGGGYTF.

The CDR3 region is CASSQAARGRGANVLTF. As DNA, the CDR3 is TGTGCCAGCAGCCAAGCCGCAAGGGGGCGTGGGGCCAACGTCCTGACTTTC. V is TRBV4-2 and J is TRBJ2-6; 7 bases agree with TRBD1. The junction had 6 bases not matched to a gene; V was cut back by 1 base and J by 3 bases. Germline CDR1 reads LGHNA; CDR2 reads YNFKEQ. The CDR3 is made up of 17 amino acids.

The chain recombines TRBV5-1 with TRBJ1-4; unclear D gene. CDR3 length: 12 amino acids. The ends were cut back, 4 bases at V and 7 bases at J, with 8 bases in the middle. Looked up from germline, CDR1 is SGHRS and CDR2 is YFSETQ. DNA for the CDR3: TGCGCCAGCAGCCCCGGTGGTGAAAAACTGTTTTTT. It specifies CASSPGGEKLFF. The full variable domain, its missing parts supplied by reference TRBV5-1 and TRBJ1-4, is KAGVTQTPRYLIKTRGQQVTLSCSPISGHRSVSWYQQTPGQGLQFLFEYFSETQRNKGNFPGRFSGRQFSNSRSEMNVSTLELGDSALYLCASSPGGEKLFFGSGTQLSVL.

The V call is TRBV14, the J call TRBJ2-6, with a possible D match to TRBD2 (6 bases). Trimming shortened V by 3 bases and J by 1 base, and 10 bases separated the two germline ends. The germline gives CDR1 SGHDN, CDR2 FVKESK. This CDR3 spans 16 amino acids. Here the CDR3 DNA reads TGTGCCAGCAGCCAGAACGGGGGTTCTGGGGCCAACGTCCTGACTTTC. This codes for CASSQNGGSGANVLTF.